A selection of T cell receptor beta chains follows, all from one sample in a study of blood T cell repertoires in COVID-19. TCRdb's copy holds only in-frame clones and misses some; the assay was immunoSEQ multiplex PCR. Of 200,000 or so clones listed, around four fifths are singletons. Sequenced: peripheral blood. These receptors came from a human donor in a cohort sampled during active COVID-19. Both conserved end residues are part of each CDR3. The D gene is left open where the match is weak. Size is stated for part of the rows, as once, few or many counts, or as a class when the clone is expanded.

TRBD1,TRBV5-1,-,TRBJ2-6,TGCGCCAGCAGCTTGCGACAGGGCCCGTCTGGGGCCAACGTCCTGACTTTC,CASSLRQGPSGANVLTF
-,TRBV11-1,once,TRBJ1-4,TGTGCCAGCAGCTTAGGACGGCCGGGAGGTGAAAAACTGTTTTTT,CASSLGRPGGEKLFF
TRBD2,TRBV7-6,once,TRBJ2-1,TGTGCCAGCAGCTTAGGGGGCGGGAGGTTCGATGAGCAGTTCTTC,CASSLGGGRFDEQFF
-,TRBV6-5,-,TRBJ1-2,TGTGCCAGCAAGAGAACGGGGAACTATGGCTACACCTTC,CASKRTGNYGYTF
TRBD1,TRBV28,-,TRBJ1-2,TGTGCCAGCATGTTACAGGGGTCTGGCTACACCTTC,CASMLQGSGYTF
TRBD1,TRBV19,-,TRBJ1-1,TGTTCCTCGATCCGGGACAGTAGTATGAACACTGAAGCTTTCTTT,CSSIRDSSMNTEAFF
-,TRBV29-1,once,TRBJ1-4,TGCAGCGTTCTTCAAGCGGAATACGGCGAAAAACTGTTTTTT,CSVLQAEYGEKLFF
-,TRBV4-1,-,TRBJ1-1,TGCGCCAGCAGCCAAGATGCAGCTCCAGGCGCTATTGGGAACACTGAAGCTTTCTTT,CASSQDAAPGAIGNTEAFF
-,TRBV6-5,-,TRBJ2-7,TGTGCCAGCAGTTACTCGAATCTAAACGAGCAGTACTTC,CASSYSNLNEQYF
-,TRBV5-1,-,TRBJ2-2,TGCGCCAGCAGCTACAGGAACACCGGGGAGCTGTTTTTT,CASSYRNTGELFF
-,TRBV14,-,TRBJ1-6,TGTGCCAGCAGCCACACTGGACACCTCTATAATTCACCCCTCCACTTT,CASSHTGHLYNSPLHF
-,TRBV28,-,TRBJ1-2,TGTGCCAGCAGGATACCCCAGGGGTTGGGCTACACCTTC,CASRIPQGLGYTF
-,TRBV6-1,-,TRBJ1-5,TGTGCCAGCAGTGATCGGAGCAATCAGCCCCAGCATTTT,CASSDRSNQPQHF
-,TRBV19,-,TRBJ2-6,TGTGCCAGTACGGAGATTAGCTCTGGGGCCAACGTCCTGACTTTC,CASTEISSGANVLTF
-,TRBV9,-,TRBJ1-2,TGTGCCAGCAGAGACAATCTTGGCTACACCTTC,CASRDNLGYTF
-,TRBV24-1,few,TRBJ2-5,TGTGCCACCAGTGATCCGGGTGAGACCCAGTACTTC,CATSDPGETQYF
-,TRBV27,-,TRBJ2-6,TGTGCCAGCAGTCCCCTGAGCTCTGGGGCCAACGTCCTGACTTTC,CASSPLSSGANVLTF
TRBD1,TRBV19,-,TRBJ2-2,TGTGCCAGTAGTATAGATGGGACAGGGGGTTATACCGGGGAGCTGTTTTTT,CASSIDGTGGYTGELFF
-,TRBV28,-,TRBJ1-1,TGTGCCAGCATGGGAGGTGGGGGTTATAGTGAAGCTTTCTTT,CASMGGGGYSEAFF
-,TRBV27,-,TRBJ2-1,TGTGCCAGCAGTTTCCTGGGGGGAGCCAATGGTGAGCAGTTCTTC,CASSFLGGANGEQFF
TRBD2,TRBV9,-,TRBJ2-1,TGTGCCAGCTCCGTGGCGGGGGGGCTTAAATTCAATGAGCAGTTCTTC,CASSVAGGLKFNEQFF
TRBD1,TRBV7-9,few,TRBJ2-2,TGTGCCAGCACCGAATTGCCGGGACAGCCCTTGAACACCGGGGAGCTGTTTTTT,CASTELPGQPLNTGELFF
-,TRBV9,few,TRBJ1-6,TGTGCCAGCAGCGTAGGTCAGGGGTCTTCACCCCTCCACTTT,CASSVGQGSSPLHF